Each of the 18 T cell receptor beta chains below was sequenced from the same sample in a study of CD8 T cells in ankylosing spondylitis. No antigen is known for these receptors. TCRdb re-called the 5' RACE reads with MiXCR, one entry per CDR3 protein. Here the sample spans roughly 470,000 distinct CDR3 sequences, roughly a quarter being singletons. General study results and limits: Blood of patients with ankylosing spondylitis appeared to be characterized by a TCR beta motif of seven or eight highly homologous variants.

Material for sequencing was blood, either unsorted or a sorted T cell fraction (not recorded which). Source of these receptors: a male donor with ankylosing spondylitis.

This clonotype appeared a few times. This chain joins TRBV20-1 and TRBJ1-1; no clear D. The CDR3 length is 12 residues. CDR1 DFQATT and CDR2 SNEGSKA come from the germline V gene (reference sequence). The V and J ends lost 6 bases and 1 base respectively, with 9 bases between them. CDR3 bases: TGCAGTGCCCGAAGGGAGAACACTGAAGCTTTCTTT. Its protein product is CSARRENTEAFF.

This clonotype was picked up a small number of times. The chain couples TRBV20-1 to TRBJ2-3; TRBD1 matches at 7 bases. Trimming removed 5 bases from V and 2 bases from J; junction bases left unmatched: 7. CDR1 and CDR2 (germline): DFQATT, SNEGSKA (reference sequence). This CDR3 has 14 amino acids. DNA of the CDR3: TGCAGTGCTGCCTGGGACAGCTACACAGATACGCAGTATTTT. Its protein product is CSAAWDSYTDTQYF.

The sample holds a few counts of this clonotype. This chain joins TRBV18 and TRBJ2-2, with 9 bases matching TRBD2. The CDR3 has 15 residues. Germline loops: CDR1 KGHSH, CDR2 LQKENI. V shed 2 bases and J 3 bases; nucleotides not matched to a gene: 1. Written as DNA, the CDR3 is TGTGCCAGCTCACCAATAGCGGGAGACACCGGGGAGCTGTTTTTT. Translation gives CASSPIAGDTGELFF.

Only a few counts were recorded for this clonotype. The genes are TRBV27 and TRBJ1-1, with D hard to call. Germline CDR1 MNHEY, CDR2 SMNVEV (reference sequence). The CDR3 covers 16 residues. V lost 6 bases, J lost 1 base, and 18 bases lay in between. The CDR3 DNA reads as TGTGCCAGCAGCCCACGACCGTCAGCGGAGAACACTGAAGCTTTCTTT. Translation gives CASSPRPSAENTEAFF.

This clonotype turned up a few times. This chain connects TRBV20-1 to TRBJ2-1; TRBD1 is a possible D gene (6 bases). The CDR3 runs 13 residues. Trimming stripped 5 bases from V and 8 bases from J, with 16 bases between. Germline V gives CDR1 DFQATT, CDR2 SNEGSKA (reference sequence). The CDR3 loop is CSARPLWGHEQFF. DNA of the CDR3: TGCAGTGCTCGCCCATTATGGGGGCATGAGCAGTTCTTC.

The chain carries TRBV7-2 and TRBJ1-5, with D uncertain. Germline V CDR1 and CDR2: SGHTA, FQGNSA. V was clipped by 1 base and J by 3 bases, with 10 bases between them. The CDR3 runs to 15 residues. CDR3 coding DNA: TGTGCCAGCAGCTTAGGGAGGAGTTACAATCAGCCCCAGCATTTT. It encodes CASSLGRSYNQPQHF. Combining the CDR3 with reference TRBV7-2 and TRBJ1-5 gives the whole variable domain GAGVSQSPSNKVTEKGKDVELRCDPISGHTALYWYRQSLGQGLEFLIYFQGNSAPDKSGLPSDRFSAERTGGSVSTLTIQRTQQEDSAVYLCASSLGRSYNQPQHFGDGTRLSIL.

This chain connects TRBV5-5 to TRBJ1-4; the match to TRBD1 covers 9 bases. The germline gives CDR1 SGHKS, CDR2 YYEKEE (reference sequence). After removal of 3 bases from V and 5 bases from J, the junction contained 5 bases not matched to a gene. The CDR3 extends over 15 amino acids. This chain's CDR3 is CASSSDGQGNEKLFF. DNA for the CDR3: TGTGCCAGCAGCTCAGACGGACAGGGGAATGAAAAACTGTTTTTT. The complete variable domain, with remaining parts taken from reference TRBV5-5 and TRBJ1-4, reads DAGVTQSPTHLIKTRGQQVTLRCSPISGHKSVSWYQQVLGQGPQFIFQYYEKEERGRGNFPDRFSARQFPNYSSELNVNALLLGDSALYLCASSSDGQGNEKLFFGSGTQLSVL.

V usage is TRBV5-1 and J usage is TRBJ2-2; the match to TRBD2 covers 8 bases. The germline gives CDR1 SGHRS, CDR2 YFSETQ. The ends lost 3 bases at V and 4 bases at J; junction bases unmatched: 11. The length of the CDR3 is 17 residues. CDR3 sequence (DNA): TGCGCCAGCAGCTCCCCAACGGGGAGCGGGAGCACCGGGGAGCTGTTTTTT. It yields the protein CASSSPTGSGSTGELFF.

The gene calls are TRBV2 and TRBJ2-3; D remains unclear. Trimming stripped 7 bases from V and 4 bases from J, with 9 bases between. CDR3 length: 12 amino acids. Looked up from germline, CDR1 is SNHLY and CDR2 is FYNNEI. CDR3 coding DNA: TGTGCCAGCACCCGGGCCCCAGATACGCAGTATTTT. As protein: CASTRAPDTQYF.

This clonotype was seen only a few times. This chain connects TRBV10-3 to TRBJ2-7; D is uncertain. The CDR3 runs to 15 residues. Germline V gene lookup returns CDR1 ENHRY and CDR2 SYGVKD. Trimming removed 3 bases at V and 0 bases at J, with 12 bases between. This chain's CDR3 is CAISDGFFNSYEQYF. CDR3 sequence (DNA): TGTGCCATCAGTGATGGATTCTTCAACTCCTACGAGCAGTACTTC.

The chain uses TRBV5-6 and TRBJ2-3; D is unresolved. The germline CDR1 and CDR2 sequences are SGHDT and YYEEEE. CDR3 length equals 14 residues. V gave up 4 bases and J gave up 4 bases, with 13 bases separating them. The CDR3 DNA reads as TGTGCCAGCAGCAGGTTCCCGACGGCAGATACGCAGTATTTT. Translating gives CASSRFPTADTQYF.

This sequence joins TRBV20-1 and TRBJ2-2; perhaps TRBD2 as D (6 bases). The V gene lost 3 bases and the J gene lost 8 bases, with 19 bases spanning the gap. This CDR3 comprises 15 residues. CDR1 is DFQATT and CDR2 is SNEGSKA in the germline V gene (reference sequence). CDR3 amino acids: CSASAPGTGMGELFF. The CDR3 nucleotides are TGCAGTGCTAGCGCACCCGGGACTGGAATGGGGGAGCTGTTTTTT.

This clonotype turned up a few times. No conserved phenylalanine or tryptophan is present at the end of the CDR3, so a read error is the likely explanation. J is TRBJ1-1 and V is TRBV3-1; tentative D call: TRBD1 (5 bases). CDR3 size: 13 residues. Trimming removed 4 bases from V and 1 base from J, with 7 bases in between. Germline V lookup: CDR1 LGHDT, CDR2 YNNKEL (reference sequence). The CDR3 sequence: CASSRRANTEAFL. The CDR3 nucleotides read TGTGCCAGCAGCCGCAGGGCGAACACTGAAGCTTTCCTT.

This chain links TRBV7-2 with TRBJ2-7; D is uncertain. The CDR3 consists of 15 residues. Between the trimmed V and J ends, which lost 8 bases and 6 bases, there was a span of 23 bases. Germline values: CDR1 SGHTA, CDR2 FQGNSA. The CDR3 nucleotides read TGTGCCAGCGCAGTGTCTTACTCCAGAAGCAGCGAGCAGTACTTC. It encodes CASAVSYSRSSEQYF.

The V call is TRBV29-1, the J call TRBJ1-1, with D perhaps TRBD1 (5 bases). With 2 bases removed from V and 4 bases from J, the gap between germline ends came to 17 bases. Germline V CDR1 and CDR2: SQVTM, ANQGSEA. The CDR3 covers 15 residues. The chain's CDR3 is CSVESPKGRGTEAFF. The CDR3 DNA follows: TGCAGCGTTGAAAGTCCCAAGGGAAGGGGCACTGAAGCTTTCTTT.

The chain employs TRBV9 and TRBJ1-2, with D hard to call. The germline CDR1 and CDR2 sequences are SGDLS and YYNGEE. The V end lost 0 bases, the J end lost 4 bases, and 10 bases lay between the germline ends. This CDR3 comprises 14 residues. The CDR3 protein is CASSVGPDSYGYTF. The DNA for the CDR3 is TGTGCCAGCAGCGTAGGCCCCGATTCCTATGGCTACACCTTC.

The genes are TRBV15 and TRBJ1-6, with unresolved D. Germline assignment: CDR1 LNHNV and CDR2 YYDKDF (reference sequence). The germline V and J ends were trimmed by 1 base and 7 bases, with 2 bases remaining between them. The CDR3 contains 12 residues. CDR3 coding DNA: TGTGCCACCAGCAGAGCGAATTCACCCCTCCACTTT. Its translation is CATSRANSPLHF.

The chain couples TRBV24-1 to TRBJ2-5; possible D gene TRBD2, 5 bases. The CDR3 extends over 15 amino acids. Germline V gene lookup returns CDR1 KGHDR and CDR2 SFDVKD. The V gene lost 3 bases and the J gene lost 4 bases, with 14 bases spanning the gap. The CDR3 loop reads CATSDLQGGGETQYF. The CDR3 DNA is TGTGCCACCAGTGATCTTCAAGGAGGCGGAGAGACCCAGTACTTC.